This T cell receptor (beta chain) was documented in a study of CD8 T cells in ankylosing spondylitis. Study results and limitations: Clones linked with disease were CD8+ and fairly uncommon in the peripheral blood. Earlier reports found some motif variants in synovial fluid and blood in reactive arthritis. According to the report, clones linked to the disease were significantly enriched in matched synovial fluid samples taken from ankylosing spondylitis patients. Ankylosing spondylitis blood appeared to be characterized by a TCR beta motif of 8 or 9 highly homologous variants.

TCRdb recomputed calls from the 5' RACE reads with MiXCR, one row per CDR3 protein. The table records 25,000 to 40,000 distinct CDR3 sequences, roughly 7.2% of them present only once. CDR3 length: 15 amino acids. In germline, CDR1 is DFQATT, CDR2 SNEGSKA (reference sequence). The trim removed 0 bases at V and 4 bases at J, leaving 8 bases unmatched. In this sample, this clonotype turned up many times. Its target is unknown. The specimen sequenced was blood, either unsorted or a sorted T cell fraction (not recorded which). The V call is TRBV20-1, the J call TRBJ2-5; 7 bases match TRBD2. This receptor was identified in a male donor with ankylosing spondylitis or in good health (not recorded which). Here the CDR3 reads CSARDPTGGRETQYF. CDR3 DNA sequence: TGCAGTGCTAGAGACCCAACGGGGGGAAGAGAGACCCAGTACTTC.